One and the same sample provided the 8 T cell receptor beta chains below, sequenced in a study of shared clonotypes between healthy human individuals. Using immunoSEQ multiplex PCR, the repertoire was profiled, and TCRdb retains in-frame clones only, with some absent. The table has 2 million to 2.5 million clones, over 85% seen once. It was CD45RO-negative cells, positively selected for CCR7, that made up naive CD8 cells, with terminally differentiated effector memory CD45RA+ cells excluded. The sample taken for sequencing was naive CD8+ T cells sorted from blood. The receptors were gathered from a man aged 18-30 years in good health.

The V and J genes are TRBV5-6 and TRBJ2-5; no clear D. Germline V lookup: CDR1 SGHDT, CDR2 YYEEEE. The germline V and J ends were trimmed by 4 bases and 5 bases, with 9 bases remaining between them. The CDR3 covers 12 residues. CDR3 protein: CASSGMRETQYF. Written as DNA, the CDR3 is TGTGCCAGCAGCGGGATGAGGGAGACCCAGTACTTC.

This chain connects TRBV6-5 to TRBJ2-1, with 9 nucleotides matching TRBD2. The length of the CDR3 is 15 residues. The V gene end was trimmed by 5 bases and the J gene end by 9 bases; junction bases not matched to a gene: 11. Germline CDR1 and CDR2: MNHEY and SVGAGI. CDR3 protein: CASSPSLIAGAEQFF. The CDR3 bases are TGTGCCAGCAGTCCCTCGTTGATAGCGGGGGCTGAGCAGTTCTTC.

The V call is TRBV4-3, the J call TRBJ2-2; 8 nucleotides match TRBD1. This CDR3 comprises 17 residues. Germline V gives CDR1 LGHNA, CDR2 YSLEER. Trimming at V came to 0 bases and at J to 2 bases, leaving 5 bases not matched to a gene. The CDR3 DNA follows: TGCGCCAGCAGCCAAGATCTACAGGGGGTAAACACCGGGGAGCTGTTTTTT. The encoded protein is CASSQDLQGVNTGELFF.

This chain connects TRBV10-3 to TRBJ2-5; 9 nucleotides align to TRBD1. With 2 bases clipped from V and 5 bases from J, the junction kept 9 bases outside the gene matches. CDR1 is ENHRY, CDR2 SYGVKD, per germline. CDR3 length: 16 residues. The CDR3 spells CAISETQGAGEETQYF. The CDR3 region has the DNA TGTGCCATCAGTGAGACACAGGGGGCTGGGGAGGAGACCCAGTACTTC.

The CDR3: CASSLSGLPIMNTEAFF. The CDR3 nucleotides are TGTGCCAGCAGCCTCTCGGGACTGCCAATAATGAACACTGAAGCTTTCTTT. This chain uses TRBV7-8 with TRBJ1-1, with D possibly matching TRBD1 (5 bases). V shed 5 bases and J shed 0 bases, with 19 bases lying between them. There are 17 residues in the CDR3. Germline CDR1 is SGHVS and CDR2 is FQNEAQ. The full variable domain, its missing parts supplied by reference TRBV7-8 and TRBJ1-1, is GAGVSQSPRYKVAKRGQDVALRCDPISGHVSLFWYQQALGQGPEFLTYFQNEAQLDKSGLPSDRFFAERPEGSVSTLKIQRTQQEDSAVYLCASSLSGLPIMNTEAFFGQGTRLTVV.

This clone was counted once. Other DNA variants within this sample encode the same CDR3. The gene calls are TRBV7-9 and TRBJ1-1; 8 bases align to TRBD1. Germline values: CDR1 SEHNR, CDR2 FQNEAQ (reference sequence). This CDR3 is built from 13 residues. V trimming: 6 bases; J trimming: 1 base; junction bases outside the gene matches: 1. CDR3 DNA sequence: TGTGCCAGCAGAACAGGGGGGAACACTGAAGCTTTCTTT. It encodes CASRTGGNTEAFF.

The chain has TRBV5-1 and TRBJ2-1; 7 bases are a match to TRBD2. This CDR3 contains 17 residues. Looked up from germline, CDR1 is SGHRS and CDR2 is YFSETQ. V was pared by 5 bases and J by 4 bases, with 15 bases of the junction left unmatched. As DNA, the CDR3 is TGCGCCAGCAGGGTGGGGCGGGAGCCAAAGATTTACAATGAGCAGTTCTTC. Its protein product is CASRVGREPKIYNEQFF.

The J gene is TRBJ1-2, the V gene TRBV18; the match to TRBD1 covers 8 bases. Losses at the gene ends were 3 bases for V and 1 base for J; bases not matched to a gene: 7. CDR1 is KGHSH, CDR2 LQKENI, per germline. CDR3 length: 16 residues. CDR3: CASSPFGQGFNYGYTF. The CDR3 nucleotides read TGTGCCAGCTCACCCTTCGGACAGGGATTTAACTATGGCTACACCTTC.